This is a list of T cell receptor beta chains from one sample in a study of cytomegalovirus exposure and HLA in healthy donors. Profiled with immunoSEQ multiplex PCR; TCRdb holds only in-frame clones, not every one. In the table there are 150,000 or so clones, nearly 80% of which are singletons. The specimen was PBMCs. These receptors were taken from a woman aged 40 to 50 in good health and CMV-seronegative. Each CDR3 is given with its conserved first and last residue. The D gene is left open where the match is weak. Clone size is stated in some rows and not others, as once, few, many or a class when expanded.

>TRBV5-1|NA|16|TRBJ2-1|once
TGCGCCAGCACCATGGGGGGGGGCTTCTCCTACAATGAGCAGTTCTTC
CASTMGGGFSYNEQFF
>TRBV7-9|TRBD1|15|TRBJ1-6|NA
TGTGCCAGCAGCTCTGGGACAGGGATAAATTCACCCCTCCACTTT
CASSSGTGINSPLHF
>TRBV7-9|NA|13|TRBJ1-5|NA
TGTGCCAGCAGCTTAGGAGGTTCCCAGCCCCAGCATTTT
CASSLGGSQPQHF
>TRBV9|TRBD1|16|TRBJ1-6|NA
TGTGCCAGCAGCGTAGGTTTGACAGGGATTAATTCACCCCTCCACTTT
CASSVGLTGINSPLHF
>TRBV5-1|TRBD1|13|TRBJ1-2|NA
TGCGCCAGTAGACAGGGGGATTACTATGGCTACACCTTC
CASRQGDYYGYTF
>TRBV6-1|NA|16|TRBJ1-2|NA
TGTGCCAGCAGTGAAATCGGCCAGGGCCTCGCCTATGGCTACACCTTC
CASSEIGQGLAYGYTF
>TRBV19|TRBD1|14|TRBJ1-1|NA
TGTGCCAGTAGTGTTTGGACAGGGAGGTCTGAAGCTTTCTTT
CASSVWTGRSEAFF
>TRBV7-2|TRBD2|16|TRBJ2-1|NA
TGTGCCAGCAGCTTATCTGGGGGCGGGGGGGCAAATGAGCAGTTCTTC
CASSLSGGGGANEQFF
>TRBV7-9|TRBD1|18|TRBJ2-1|NA
TGTGCCAGCAGCTCACCCCAAGGACAGGGGGCGAAGTACAATGAGCAGTTCTTC
CASSSPQGQGAKYNEQFF
>TRBV5-4|NA|14|TRBJ2-7|NA
TGTGCCAGCAGCTTTCCCGGTAGCGCCTACGAGCAGTACTTC
CASSFPGSAYEQYF
>TRBV5-1|TRBD2|15|TRBJ2-5|NA
TGCGCCAGCAGCTTGGAGTCCCTAGCGGGTGAGACCCAGTACTTC
CASSLESLAGETQYF
>TRBV5-1|NA|15|TRBJ1-5|NA
TGCGCCAGCAGCGTAACAGGGAGAAGCAATCAGCCCCAGCATTTT
CASSVTGRSNQPQHF
>TRBV11-2|NA|13|TRBJ1-1|NA
TGTGCCAGCAGCTTAAACAGATACACTGAAGCTTTCTTT
CASSLNRYTEAFF
>TRBV4-2|NA|13|TRBJ1-4|NA
TGTGCCAGCAGCCTACAGGGCGGCGAAAAACTGTTTTTT
CASSLQGGEKLFF
>TRBV11-2|NA|15|TRBJ1-6|NA
TGTGCCAGCAGCTTATCAGACCAGGGGAGTTGGCCCCTCCACTTT
CASSLSDQGSWPLHF
>TRBV2|TRBD2|14|TRBJ2-7|NA
TGTGCCAGCAGCCGAGGGACTAGCGGGTACGAGCAGTACTTC
CASSRGTSGYEQYF
>TRBV7-9|NA|16|TRBJ2-7|NA
TGTGCCAGCAGCCCGCAAGGGGGTCTCCTTTCCTACGAGCAGTACTTC
CASSPQGGLLSYEQYF
>TRBV18|TRBD2|16|TRBJ2-5|NA
TGTGCCAGCTCTCCCAGCCAGCGGGGGGATCTGGAGACCCAGTACTTC
CASSPSQRGDLETQYF
>TRBV19|NA|15|TRBJ1-1|NA
TGTGCCACCAATAATATAATACGGGGGAACACTGAAGCTTTCTTT
CATNNIIRGNTEAFF
>TRBV28|TRBD2|14|TRBJ2-1|NA
TGTGCCAGCAGACCGGGGGGGGAGCTCGATGAGCAGTTCTTC
CASRPGGELDEQFF
>TRBV5-1|NA|15|TRBJ2-3|NA
TGCGCCAGCAGCTTGGCCGCGGGGGCCCGGGATACGCAGTATTTT
CASSLAAGARDTQYF